The rows below give T cell receptor beta chains drawn from one sample of a study of blood T cells in healthy people across ages. TCRdb passed the 5' RACE reads through MiXCR, listing each CDR3 protein once. The sample records 980,000 or so distinct CDR3 sequences, roughly 48% being singletons. The material sequenced was blood. The receptors were gathered from a man aged 25 to 40 in good health. CDR3s include the opening cysteine and the closing phenylalanine or tryptophan. D genes are given only for firm matches. The size field is filled for only some rows; it gives once, few, many or a size class.

v_call: TRBV20-1; j_call: TRBJ2-7; clone_size: .; d_call: .; cdr3_aa: CSASGDDEQYF; cdr3_nt: TGCAGTGCTAGTGGTGATGACGAGCAGTACTTC
v_call: TRBV7-2; j_call: TRBJ2-5; clone_size: many; d_call: .; cdr3_aa: CASSLRTQETQYF; cdr3_nt: TGTGCCAGCAGCTTAAGAACGCAAGAGACCCAGTACTTC
v_call: TRBV3-1; j_call: TRBJ1-1; clone_size: .; d_call: .; cdr3_aa: CASSQRSMNTEAFF; cdr3_nt: TGTGCCAGCAGCCAGAGATCGATGAACACTGAAGCTTTCTTT
v_call: TRBV10-3; j_call: TRBJ2-5; clone_size: .; d_call: TRBD1; cdr3_aa: CAISGGQGRQETQYF; cdr3_nt: TGTGCCATCAGTGGGGGACAGGGACGGCAAGAGACCCAGTACTTC
v_call: TRBV14; j_call: TRBJ1-1; clone_size: .; d_call: .; cdr3_aa: CASSQQGGLTEAFF; cdr3_nt: TGTGCCAGCAGCCAACAGGGCGGTCTCACTGAAGCTTTCTTT
v_call: TRBV20-1; j_call: TRBJ2-5; clone_size: few; d_call: TRBD2; cdr3_aa: CSASPWTSGLQETQYF; cdr3_nt: TGCAGTGCTAGTCCTTGGACTAGCGGACTCCAAGAGACCCAGTACTTC
v_call: TRBV27; j_call: TRBJ1-1; clone_size: .; d_call: .; cdr3_aa: CASSPLGQTDAFF; cdr3_nt: TGTGCCAGCAGTCCATTAGGACAAACTGATGCTTTCTTT
v_call: TRBV2; j_call: TRBJ2-3; clone_size: .; d_call: .; cdr3_aa: CASSVVTVTTDTQYF; cdr3_nt: TGTGCCAGCAGTGTCGTGACCGTGACCACAGATACGCAGTATTTT
v_call: TRBV30; j_call: TRBJ2-2; clone_size: .; d_call: .; cdr3_aa: CACRGGARNTGELFF; cdr3_nt: TGTGCCTGCCGTGGGGGGGCGAGGAACACCGGGGAGCTGTTTTTT
v_call: TRBV6-5; j_call: TRBJ2-5; clone_size: .; d_call: .; cdr3_aa: CASSYDGRRMETQYF; cdr3_nt: TGTGCCAGCAGTTACGACGGACGTCGCATGGAGACCCAGTACTTC
v_call: TRBV4-2; j_call: TRBJ2-5; clone_size: many; d_call: .; cdr3_aa: CASSQDQSSQTQYF; cdr3_nt: TGTGCCAGCAGCCAAGATCAGAGTAGCCAGACCCAGTACTTC
v_call: TRBV7-2; j_call: TRBJ2-1; clone_size: .; d_call: .; cdr3_aa: CASSLEKSSYNEQFF; cdr3_nt: TGTGCCAGCAGCTTAGAAAAGAGCTCCTACAATGAGCAGTTCTTC
v_call: TRBV7-2; j_call: TRBJ2-5; clone_size: few; d_call: .; cdr3_aa: CASSLGSVRVLQETQYF; cdr3_nt: TGTGCCAGCAGCTTAGGGTCTGTTAGGGTGCTCCAAGAGACCCAGTACTTC
v_call: TRBV4-3; j_call: TRBJ1-2; clone_size: .; d_call: .; cdr3_aa: CASSQEPRNYGYTF; cdr3_nt: TGCGCCAGCAGCCAGGAGCCTCGTAACTATGGCTACACCTTC
v_call: TRBV18; j_call: TRBJ2-7; clone_size: few; d_call: TRBD1; cdr3_aa: CASSLTQGAIYEQYF; cdr3_nt: TGTGCCAGCTCACTGACACAGGGGGCGATCTACGAGCAGTACTTC
v_call: TRBV6-2/TRBV6-3; j_call: TRBJ1-5; clone_size: .; d_call: .; cdr3_aa: CASNPGASNQPQHF; cdr3_nt: TGTGCCAGCAACCCGGGGGCGAGCAATCAGCCCCAGCATTTT
v_call: TRBV5-1; j_call: TRBJ1-2; clone_size: few; d_call: .; cdr3_aa: CASSLRQAYGYTF; cdr3_nt: TGCGCCAGCAGCTTGCGACAGGCCTATGGCTACACCTTC
v_call: TRBV20-1; j_call: TRBJ2-7; clone_size: .; d_call: .; cdr3_aa: CSASLQGYEQYF; cdr3_nt: TGCAGTGCTAGCCTACAGGGTTACGAGCAGTACTTC
v_call: TRBV5-1; j_call: TRBJ1-5; clone_size: .; d_call: TRBD1; cdr3_aa: CASSPDRGLKPQHF; cdr3_nt: TGCGCCAGCAGCCCGGACAGGGGTCTCAAGCCCCAGCATTTT
v_call: TRBV2; j_call: TRBJ2-3; clone_size: many; d_call: TRBD2; cdr3_aa: CASSALAATDTQYF; cdr3_nt: TGTGCCAGCAGTGCACTAGCGGCAACAGATACGCAGTATTTT
v_call: TRBV3-1; j_call: TRBJ1-6; clone_size: .; d_call: .; cdr3_aa: CASSQEGGGSPLHF; cdr3_nt: TGTGCCAGCAGCCAAGAAGGCGGAGGATCACCCCTCCACTTT
v_call: TRBV5-1; j_call: TRBJ2-7; clone_size: few; d_call: TRBD1; cdr3_aa: CASSVGTGFKYEQYF; cdr3_nt: TGCGCCAGCAGCGTAGGGACAGGGTTTAAGTACGAGCAGTACTTC
v_call: TRBV20-1; j_call: TRBJ2-3; clone_size: .; d_call: TRBD2; cdr3_aa: CSARPGTSMTDTQYF; cdr3_nt: TGCAGTGCTAGACCCGGGACTAGCATGACAGATACGCAGTATTTT
v_call: TRBV20-1; j_call: TRBJ2-2; clone_size: many; d_call: TRBD2; cdr3_aa: CSARATSGGSGGELFF; cdr3_nt: TGCAGTGCTAGAGCGACTAGCGGGGGGTCCGGCGGGGAGCTGTTTTTT
v_call: TRBV5-5; j_call: TRBJ1-2; clone_size: few; d_call: .; cdr3_aa: CASSFGSDGYTF; cdr3_nt: TGTGCCAGCAGCTTTGGCAGTGATGGCTACACCTTC
v_call: TRBV4-1; j_call: TRBJ2-2; clone_size: .; d_call: TRBD1; cdr3_aa: CASSHFRDSANTGELFF; cdr3_nt: TGCGCCAGCAGCCACTTTCGGGACAGCGCGAACACCGGGGAGCTGTTTTTT
v_call: TRBV14; j_call: TRBJ2-3; clone_size: .; d_call: .; cdr3_aa: CASSQASSTDTQYF; cdr3_nt: TGTGCCAGCAGCCAGGCTTCTAGCACAGATACGCAGTATTTT
v_call: TRBV29-1; j_call: TRBJ1-1; clone_size: .; d_call: .; cdr3_aa: CSVVARLSNTEAFF; cdr3_nt: TGCAGCGTTGTTGCCCGGCTTTCCAACACTGAAGCTTTCTTT
v_call: TRBV20-1; j_call: TRBJ1-6; clone_size: few; d_call: .; cdr3_aa: CSARMTDRSYNSPLHF; cdr3_nt: TGCAGTGCTAGGATGACCGACAGGTCCTATAATTCACCCCTCCACTTT
v_call: TRBV6-5; j_call: TRBJ2-3; clone_size: many; d_call: .; cdr3_aa: CASSSPHDPDTQYF; cdr3_nt: TGTGCCAGCAGTTCGCCGCATGACCCGGATACGCAGTATTTT
v_call: TRBV9; j_call: TRBJ2-7; clone_size: few; d_call: TRBD1; cdr3_aa: CASSFGQGAREQYF; cdr3_nt: TGTGCCAGCAGCTTCGGGCAGGGGGCACGGGAGCAGTACTTC
v_call: TRBV6-1; j_call: TRBJ2-3; clone_size: few; d_call: .; cdr3_aa: CASSEARTTWNTQYF; cdr3_nt: TGTGCCAGCAGTGAAGCGAGGACTACCTGGAATACGCAGTATTTT